The rows below give T cell receptor beta chains drawn from one sample of a study of T-cell reconstitution after alpha-beta-depleted transplantation in children. TCRdb passed the PCR reads through MiXCR, listing each CDR3 protein once. Of a few hundred thousand distinct CDR3 sequences listed, roughly 18% are singletons. Source: PBMCs from the stem cell graft donor, taken from the stem cell graft. The receptors were sampled from a human donor who donated a stem cell graft to a child with acute lymphoblastic leukemia. CDR3s include the opening cysteine and the closing phenylalanine or tryptophan. Fields, in order: V gene, D gene, J gene, clone size, CDR3 DNA, CDR3 protein. A D gene is named only where the DNA matches it firmly. The size entry is marked missing in some rows and otherwise reads once, few, many or a size class.

v_call: TRBV13; d_call: .; j_call: TRBJ1-2; clone_size: .; cdr3_nt: TGTGCCAGCAGCCCGGTATTGGGAGCTGGGGTAGAGGGCTACACCTTC; cdr3_aa: CASSPVLGAGVEGYTF
v_call: TRBV7-6; d_call: .; j_call: TRBJ2-3; clone_size: many; cdr3_nt: TGTGCCAGCAGCTTAGCGGGGCCAGATACGCAGTATTTT; cdr3_aa: CASSLAGPDTQYF
v_call: TRBV7-3; d_call: TRBD2; j_call: TRBJ2-1; clone_size: .; cdr3_nt: TGTGCCAGCAGCCAACCCGGGACTAGCGGCCGCTCCTACAATGAGCAGTTCTTC; cdr3_aa: CASSQPGTSGRSYNEQFF
v_call: TRBV9; d_call: TRBD2; j_call: TRBJ2-1; clone_size: few; cdr3_nt: TGTGCCAGCAGCGCTGCCGCGGGACTAGCGTACAATGAGCAGTTCTTC; cdr3_aa: CASSAAAGLAYNEQFF
v_call: TRBV5-1; d_call: .; j_call: TRBJ2-7; clone_size: .; cdr3_nt: TGCGCCAGCAGCGAGGCATCAAACTACGAGCAGTACTTC; cdr3_aa: CASSEASNYEQYF
v_call: TRBV19; d_call: TRBD1; j_call: TRBJ2-7; clone_size: once; cdr3_nt: TGTGCCAGTAGTATGGGACAGGACTTCTACGAGCAGTACTTC; cdr3_aa: CASSMGQDFYEQYF
v_call: TRBV5-6; d_call: .; j_call: TRBJ1-1; clone_size: .; cdr3_nt: TGTGCCAGCAGCTTGGTAACGGGGGGGGGCACTGAAGCTTTCTTT; cdr3_aa: CASSLVTGGGTEAFF
v_call: TRBV4-2; d_call: .; j_call: TRBJ1-1; clone_size: few; cdr3_nt: TGTGCCAGCAGCCAACCCCGTACGGACACTGAAGCTTTCTTT; cdr3_aa: CASSQPRTDTEAFF
v_call: TRBV10-3; d_call: TRBD2; j_call: TRBJ2-1; clone_size: .; cdr3_nt: TGTGCCATCAGTGGGGCGACGACTAGCGGAGCTTACAATGAGCAGTTCTTC; cdr3_aa: CAISGATTSGAYNEQFF
v_call: TRBV27; d_call: TRBD1; j_call: TRBJ2-3; clone_size: .; cdr3_nt: TGTGCCAGCAGTTCACCCATACGGACAGGAACTAGCACAGATACGCAGTATTTT; cdr3_aa: CASSSPIRTGTSTDTQYF
v_call: TRBV6-5; d_call: .; j_call: TRBJ1-1; clone_size: few; cdr3_nt: TGTGCCAGCAGTTACTCGAGTACGGTGTTTGGCACTGAAGCTTTCTTT; cdr3_aa: CASSYSSTVFGTEAFF
v_call: TRBV5-1; d_call: .; j_call: TRBJ1-4; clone_size: many; cdr3_nt: TGCGCCAGCAGGGCCGGGGCCCCGAGACCTAATGAAAAACTGTTTTTT; cdr3_aa: CASRAGAPRPNEKLFF
v_call: TRBV25-1; d_call: TRBD1; j_call: TRBJ2-1; clone_size: .; cdr3_nt: TGTGCCAGCAGTGGCCGCTCCCTGGACAGGGACTATGAGCAGTTCTTC; cdr3_aa: CASSGRSLDRDYEQFF
v_call: TRBV29-1; d_call: .; j_call: TRBJ2-7; clone_size: .; cdr3_nt: TGCAGCGTACGGACGGTAAGCTCCTACGAGCAGTACTTC; cdr3_aa: CSVRTVSSYEQYF
v_call: TRBV29-1; d_call: .; j_call: TRBJ1-2; clone_size: .; cdr3_nt: TGCAGCCTTGGTAGCTATGGCTACACCTTC; cdr3_aa: CSLGSYGYTF
v_call: TRBV11-2; d_call: .; j_call: TRBJ1-5; clone_size: .; cdr3_nt: TGTGCCAGCAGCCGGAAGGGCAGCCCCAATCAGCCCCAGCATTTT; cdr3_aa: CASSRKGSPNQPQHF
v_call: TRBV9; d_call: TRBD2; j_call: TRBJ2-3; clone_size: few; cdr3_nt: TGTGCCAGCAGCGTATCACTAGCGGACACAGATACGCAGTATTTT; cdr3_aa: CASSVSLADTDTQYF
v_call: TRBV6-1; d_call: .; j_call: TRBJ2-4; clone_size: few; cdr3_nt: TGTGCCAGCAGTCAACAGGGTACCAAAAACATTCAGTACTTC; cdr3_aa: CASSQQGTKNIQYF
v_call: TRBV7-3; d_call: .; j_call: TRBJ2-1; clone_size: many; cdr3_nt: TGTGCCAGCAGCCCCCTGGGTGACAATGAGCAGTTCTTC; cdr3_aa: CASSPLGDNEQFF
v_call: TRBV7-9; d_call: .; j_call: TRBJ1-1; clone_size: .; cdr3_nt: TGTGCCAGCAGCTTAGCGCAGGGGAAGAACACTGAAGCTTTCTTT; cdr3_aa: CASSLAQGKNTEAFF
v_call: TRBV7-2; d_call: TRBD1; j_call: TRBJ1-1; clone_size: .; cdr3_nt: TGTGCCAGCAGCTCCTACCTCGGGACAGGGAACACTGAAGCTTTCTTT; cdr3_aa: CASSSYLGTGNTEAFF
v_call: TRBV5-1; d_call: TRBD2; j_call: TRBJ2-1; clone_size: few; cdr3_nt: TGCGCCAGCAGCTTGGGGGCTAGCGGGAGGGCCAAATCTTGGAATGAGCAGTTCTTC; cdr3_aa: CASSLGASGRAKSWNEQFF
v_call: TRBV2; d_call: .; j_call: TRBJ2-2; clone_size: few; cdr3_nt: TGTGCCAGCAGTGATCCGAGAAAACGGAATCCCGGGGAGCTGTTTTTT; cdr3_aa: CASSDPRKRNPGELFF
v_call: TRBV29-1; d_call: .; j_call: TRBJ1-2; clone_size: .; cdr3_nt: TGCAGCGTTGATCAGGGGAGTTCGGGTTATGGCTACACCTTC; cdr3_aa: CSVDQGSSGYGYTF
v_call: TRBV5-1; d_call: TRBD1; j_call: TRBJ1-5; clone_size: .; cdr3_nt: TGCGCCAGCAGCATTGAAACAGGGGACGATCAGCCCCAGCATTTT; cdr3_aa: CASSIETGDDQPQHF
v_call: TRBV29-1; d_call: .; j_call: TRBJ1-2; clone_size: .; cdr3_nt: TGCAGCGTTGTAATACGGGGGCGGCTGAAAGATGGCTACACCTTC; cdr3_aa: CSVVIRGRLKDGYTF
v_call: TRBV12-3/TRBV12-4; d_call: TRBD2; j_call: TRBJ2-1; clone_size: .; cdr3_nt: TGTGCCAGCAGTTTAACTAGCGGGGACTACAATGAGCAGTTCTTC; cdr3_aa: CASSLTSGDYNEQFF
v_call: TRBV7-9; d_call: .; j_call: TRBJ2-5; clone_size: few; cdr3_nt: TGTGCCAGCAGCTTAAGGGATTCGGAGACCCAGTACTTC; cdr3_aa: CASSLRDSETQYF
v_call: TRBV24-1; d_call: .; j_call: TRBJ2-1; clone_size: .; cdr3_nt: TGTGCCACCAGTCGAAATACAGGTTTTGAGCAGTTCTTC; cdr3_aa: CATSRNTGFEQFF
v_call: TRBV29-1; d_call: .; j_call: TRBJ2-7; clone_size: .; cdr3_nt: TGCAGCGTCGGGAGGGGGACAGGGATATACGAGCAGTACTTC; cdr3_aa: CSVGRGTGIYEQYF
v_call: TRBV20-1; d_call: .; j_call: TRBJ2-1; clone_size: .; cdr3_nt: TGCAGTGCTAGAGTGAGGCTAGCGCCCAACAATGAGCAGTTCTTC; cdr3_aa: CSARVRLAPNNEQFF
v_call: TRBV11-2; d_call: .; j_call: TRBJ2-5; clone_size: .; cdr3_nt: TGTGCCAGCAGCCCAGTGGGTGGGGCGGGACCAGATGAGACCCAGTACTTC; cdr3_aa: CASSPVGGAGPDETQYF
v_call: TRBV6-1; d_call: TRBD2; j_call: TRBJ2-5; clone_size: .; cdr3_nt: TGTGCCAGCAGCCTTCTAGCGGGGGGAGAACAAGAGACCCATTACTTC; cdr3_aa: CASSLLAGGEQETHYF
v_call: TRBV2; d_call: TRBD1; j_call: TRBJ2-4; clone_size: few; cdr3_nt: TGTGCCACCATAGATAGACAGGGCTGGAACATTCAGTACTTC; cdr3_aa: CATIDRQGWNIQYF
v_call: TRBV7-2; d_call: .; j_call: TRBJ1-5; clone_size: .; cdr3_nt: TGTGCCAGCAGCTTACGGTGGAGGTATCAGCCCCAGCATTTT; cdr3_aa: CASSLRWRYQPQHF
v_call: TRBV9; d_call: .; j_call: TRBJ1-2; clone_size: .; cdr3_nt: TGTGCCAGCAGCGTATATGGGGGCGATGGCTACACCTTC; cdr3_aa: CASSVYGGDGYTF
v_call: TRBV10-3; d_call: .; j_call: TRBJ2-3; clone_size: few; cdr3_nt: TGTGCCATCAGTGCCCAGAATCCCCTCCGGGTCTCACCATCCCCCACAGATACGCAGTATTTT; cdr3_aa: CAISAQNPLRVSPSPTDTQYF
v_call: TRBV7-9; d_call: .; j_call: TRBJ2-7; clone_size: .; cdr3_nt: TGTGCCAGCAGCCCACTCCCACGATACACCTACGAGCAGTACTTC; cdr3_aa: CASSPLPRYTYEQYF
v_call: TRBV29-1; d_call: .; j_call: TRBJ2-3; clone_size: few; cdr3_nt: TGCAGCGTCCCCGGGAGCGGACCCACAGATACGCAGTATTTT; cdr3_aa: CSVPGSGPTDTQYF
v_call: TRBV12-3/TRBV12-4; d_call: .; j_call: TRBJ2-5; clone_size: few; cdr3_nt: TGTGCCAGCAGGGTTAAAGAGACCCAGTACTTC; cdr3_aa: CASRVKETQYF
v_call: TRBV6-2/TRBV6-3; d_call: TRBD1; j_call: TRBJ2-7; clone_size: few; cdr3_nt: TGTGCCAGCAGTTACTCGACCGGGGACAGGGGCCACGAGCAGTACTTC; cdr3_aa: CASSYSTGDRGHEQYF
v_call: TRBV12-3/TRBV12-4; d_call: .; j_call: TRBJ2-2; clone_size: few; cdr3_nt: TGTGCCAGCAGTTTGACAGGGAGGACCGGGGAGCTGTTTTTT; cdr3_aa: CASSLTGRTGELFF
v_call: TRBV29-1; d_call: .; j_call: TRBJ1-1; clone_size: few; cdr3_nt: TGCAGCGTTGTTGGACAGTCTGAAGCTTTCTTT; cdr3_aa: CSVVGQSEAFF
v_call: TRBV10-3; d_call: .; j_call: TRBJ2-7; clone_size: few; cdr3_nt: TGTGCCATCAGGGGCGGGGAGCTCTCCTACGAGCAGTACTTC; cdr3_aa: CAIRGGELSYEQYF
v_call: TRBV6-5; d_call: .; j_call: TRBJ2-5; clone_size: few; cdr3_nt: TGTGCCAGCAGTTACTCGGTGGGGGGGCCGGCGGAGACCCAGTACTTC; cdr3_aa: CASSYSVGGPAETQYF
v_call: TRBV5-1; d_call: .; j_call: TRBJ2-5; clone_size: .; cdr3_nt: TGCGCCAGCAGCTTGTCGTCGGGACAAGAGACCCAGTACTTC; cdr3_aa: CASSLSSGQETQYF
v_call: TRBV20-1; d_call: .; j_call: TRBJ2-7; clone_size: .; cdr3_nt: TGCAGTGCTGCCATAATTTACGAGCAGTACTTC; cdr3_aa: CSAAIIYEQYF
v_call: TRBV5-1; d_call: .; j_call: TRBJ2-5; clone_size: few; cdr3_nt: TGCGCCAGCAGCTTCGGGGTGGAGACCCAGTACTTC; cdr3_aa: CASSFGVETQYF
v_call: TRBV5-1; d_call: .; j_call: TRBJ2-2; clone_size: few; cdr3_nt: TGCGCCAGCAGCTATGACAGTTTCCGAGGAGACACCGGGGAGCTGTTTTTT; cdr3_aa: CASSYDSFRGDTGELFF